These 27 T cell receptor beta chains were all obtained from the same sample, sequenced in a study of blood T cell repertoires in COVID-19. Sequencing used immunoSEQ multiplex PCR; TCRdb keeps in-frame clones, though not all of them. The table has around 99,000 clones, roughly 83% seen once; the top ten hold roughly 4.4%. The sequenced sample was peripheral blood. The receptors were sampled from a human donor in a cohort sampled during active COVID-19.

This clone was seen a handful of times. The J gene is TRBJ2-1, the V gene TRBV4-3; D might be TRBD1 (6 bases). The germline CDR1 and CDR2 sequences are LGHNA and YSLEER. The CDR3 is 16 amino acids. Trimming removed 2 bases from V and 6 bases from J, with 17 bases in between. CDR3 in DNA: TGCGCCAGCAGCCAACAGGGGACATTTGCCGGCAATGAGCAGTTCTTC. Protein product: CASSQQGTFAGNEQFF.

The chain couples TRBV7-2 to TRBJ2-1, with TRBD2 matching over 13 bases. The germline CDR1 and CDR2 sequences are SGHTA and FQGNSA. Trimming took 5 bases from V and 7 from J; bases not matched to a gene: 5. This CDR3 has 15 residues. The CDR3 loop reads CASSPGLAGENEQFF. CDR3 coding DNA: TGTGCCAGCAGCCCTGGACTAGCGGGAGAGAATGAGCAGTTCTTC.

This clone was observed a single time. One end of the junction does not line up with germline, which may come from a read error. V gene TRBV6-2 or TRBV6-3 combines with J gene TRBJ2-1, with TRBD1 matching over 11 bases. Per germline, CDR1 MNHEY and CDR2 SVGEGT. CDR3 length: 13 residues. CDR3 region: CASSYGGQGVFLF. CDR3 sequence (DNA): TGTGCCAGCAGTTACGGGGGACAGGGGGTTTTCCTCTTC.

The CDR3 loop reads CASSGNRAGPSYNEQFF. As DNA, the CDR3 is TGTGCCAGCAGTGGTAATCGAGCGGGACCCTCCTACAATGAGCAGTTCTTC. The chain recombines TRBV6-1 with TRBJ2-1; 7 positions agree with TRBD2. CDR1 is MNHNS and CDR2 is SASEGT in the germline V gene. Unmatched junction bases numbered 9, after V lost 4 bases and J lost 0 bases. The CDR3 has 17 residues.

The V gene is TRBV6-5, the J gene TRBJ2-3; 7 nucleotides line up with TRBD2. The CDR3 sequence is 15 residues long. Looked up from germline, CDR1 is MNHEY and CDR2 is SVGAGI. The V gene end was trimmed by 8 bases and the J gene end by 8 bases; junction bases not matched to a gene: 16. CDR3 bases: TGTGCCAGCGTTGGCCAACCCGGGCTAGCGGTTACGCAGTATTTT. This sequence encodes CASVGQPGLAVTQYF.

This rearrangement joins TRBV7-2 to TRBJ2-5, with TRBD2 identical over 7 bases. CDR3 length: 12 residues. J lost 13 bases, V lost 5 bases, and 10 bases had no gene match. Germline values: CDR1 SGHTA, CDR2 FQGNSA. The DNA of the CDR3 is TGTGCCAGCAGCCCCGGGGGGTGGGTGAGGTACTTC. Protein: CASSPGGWVRYF. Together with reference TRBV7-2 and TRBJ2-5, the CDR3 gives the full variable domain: GAGVSQSPSNKVTEKGKDVELRCDPISGHTALYWYRQSLGQGLEFLIYFQGNSAPDKSGLPSDRFSAERTGGSVSTLTIQRTQQEDSAVYLCASSPGGWVRYFGPGTRLLVL.

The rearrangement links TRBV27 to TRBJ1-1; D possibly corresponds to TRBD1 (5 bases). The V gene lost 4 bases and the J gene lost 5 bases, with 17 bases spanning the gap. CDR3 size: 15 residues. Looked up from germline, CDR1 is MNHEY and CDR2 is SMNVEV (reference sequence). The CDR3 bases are TGTGCCAGCAGTTCCCCGTCGGGGGATGGGACTGAAGCTTTCTTT. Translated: CASSSPSGDGTEAFF.

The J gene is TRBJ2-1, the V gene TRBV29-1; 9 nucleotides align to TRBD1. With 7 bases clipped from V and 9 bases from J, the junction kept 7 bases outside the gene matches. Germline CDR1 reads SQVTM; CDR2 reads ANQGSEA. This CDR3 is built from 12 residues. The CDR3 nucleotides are TGCAGCGGAGGACAGGGGAACGGTGAGCAGTTCTTC. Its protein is CSGGQGNGEQFF.

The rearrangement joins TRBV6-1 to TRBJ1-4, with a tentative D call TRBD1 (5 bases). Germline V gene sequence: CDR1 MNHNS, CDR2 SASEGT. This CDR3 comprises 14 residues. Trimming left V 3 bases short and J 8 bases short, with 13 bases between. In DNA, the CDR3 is TGTGCCAGCAGTGAGGGAGGGGCTTGGGAAAAACTGTTTTTT. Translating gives CASSEGGAWEKLFF.

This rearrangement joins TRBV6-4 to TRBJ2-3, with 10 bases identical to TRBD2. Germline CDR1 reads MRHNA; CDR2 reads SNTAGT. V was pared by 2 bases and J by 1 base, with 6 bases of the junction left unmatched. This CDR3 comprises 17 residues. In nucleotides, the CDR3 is TGTGCCAGCAGTGACCCCCCCGGACTAGCGGGCACAGATACGCAGTATTTT. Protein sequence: CASSDPPGLAGTDTQYF.

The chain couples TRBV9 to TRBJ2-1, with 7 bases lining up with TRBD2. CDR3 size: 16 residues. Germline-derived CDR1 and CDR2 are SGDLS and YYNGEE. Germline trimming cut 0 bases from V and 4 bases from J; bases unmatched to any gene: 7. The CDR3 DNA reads TGTGCCAGCAGCGTAGTACCAGCGGGAAGTTACAATGAGCAGTTCTTC. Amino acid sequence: CASSVVPAGSYNEQFF.

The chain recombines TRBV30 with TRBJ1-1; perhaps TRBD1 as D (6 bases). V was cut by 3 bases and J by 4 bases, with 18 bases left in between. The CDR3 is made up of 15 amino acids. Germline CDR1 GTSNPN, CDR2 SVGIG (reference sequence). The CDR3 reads CAWRYGGSSLTEAFF. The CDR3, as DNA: TGTGCCTGGAGATATGGGGGCTCCAGCCTCACTGAAGCTTTCTTT.

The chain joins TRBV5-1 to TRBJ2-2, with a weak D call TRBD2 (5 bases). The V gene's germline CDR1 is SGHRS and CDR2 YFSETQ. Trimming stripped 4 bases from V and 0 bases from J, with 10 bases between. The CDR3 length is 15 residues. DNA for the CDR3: TGCGCCAGCAGCGGGCGGGTCGCGAACACCGGGGAGCTGTTTTTT. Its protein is CASSGRVANTGELFF.

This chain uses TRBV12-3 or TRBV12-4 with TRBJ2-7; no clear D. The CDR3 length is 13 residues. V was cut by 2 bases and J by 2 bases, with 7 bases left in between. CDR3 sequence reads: CASSLLFTYEQYV. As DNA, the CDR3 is TGTGCCAGCAGTTTATTATTTACCTACGAGCAGTACGTC.

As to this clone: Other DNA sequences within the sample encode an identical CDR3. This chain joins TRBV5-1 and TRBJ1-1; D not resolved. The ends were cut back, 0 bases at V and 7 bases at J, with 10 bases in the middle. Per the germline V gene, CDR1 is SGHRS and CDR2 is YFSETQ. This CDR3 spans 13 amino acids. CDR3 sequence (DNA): TGCGCCAGCAGCTTGGTTCGGGGAGATGAAGCTTTCTTT. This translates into CASSLVRGDEAFF.

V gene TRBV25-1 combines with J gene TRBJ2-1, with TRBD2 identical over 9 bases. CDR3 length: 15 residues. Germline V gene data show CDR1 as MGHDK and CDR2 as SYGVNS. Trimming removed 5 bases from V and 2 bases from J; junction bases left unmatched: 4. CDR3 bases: TGTGCCAGCAGTAGGGGACTAGCAACCTACAATGAGCAGTTCTTC. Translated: CASSRGLATYNEQFF.

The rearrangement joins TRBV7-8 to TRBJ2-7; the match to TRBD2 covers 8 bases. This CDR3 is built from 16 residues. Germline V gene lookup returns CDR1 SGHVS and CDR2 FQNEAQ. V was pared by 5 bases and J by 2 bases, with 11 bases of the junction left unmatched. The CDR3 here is CASSAGRGPTAYEQYF. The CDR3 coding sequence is TGTGCCAGCAGCGCCGGGAGGGGTCCCACCGCCTACGAGCAGTACTTC.

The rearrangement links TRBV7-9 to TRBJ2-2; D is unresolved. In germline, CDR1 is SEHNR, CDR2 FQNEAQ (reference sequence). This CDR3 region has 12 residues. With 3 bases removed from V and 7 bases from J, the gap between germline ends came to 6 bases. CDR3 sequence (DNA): TGTGCCAGCAGCTTCCGGGTCGGGGAGCTGTTTTTT. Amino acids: CASSFRVGELFF.

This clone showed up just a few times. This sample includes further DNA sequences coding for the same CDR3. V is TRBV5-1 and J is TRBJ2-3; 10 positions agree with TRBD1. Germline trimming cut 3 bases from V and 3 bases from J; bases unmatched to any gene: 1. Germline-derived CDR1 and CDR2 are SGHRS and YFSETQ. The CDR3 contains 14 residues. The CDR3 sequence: CASSSGQGTDTQYF. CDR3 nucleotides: TGCGCCAGCAGCTCGGGACAGGGGACAGATACGCAGTATTTT.

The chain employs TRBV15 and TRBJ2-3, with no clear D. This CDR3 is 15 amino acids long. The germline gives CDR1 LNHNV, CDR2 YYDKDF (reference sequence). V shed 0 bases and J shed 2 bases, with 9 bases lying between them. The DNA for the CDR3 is TGTGCCACCAGCAGAGATGACACAGCCACAGATACGCAGTATTTT. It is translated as CATSRDDTATDTQYF.

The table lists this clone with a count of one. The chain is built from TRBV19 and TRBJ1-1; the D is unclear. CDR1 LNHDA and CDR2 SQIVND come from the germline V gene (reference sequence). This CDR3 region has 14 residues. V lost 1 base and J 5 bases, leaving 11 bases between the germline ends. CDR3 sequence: CASSIVPGRTEAFF. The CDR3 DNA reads TGTGCCAGTAGTATAGTGCCGGGGAGAACTGAAGCTTTCTTT.

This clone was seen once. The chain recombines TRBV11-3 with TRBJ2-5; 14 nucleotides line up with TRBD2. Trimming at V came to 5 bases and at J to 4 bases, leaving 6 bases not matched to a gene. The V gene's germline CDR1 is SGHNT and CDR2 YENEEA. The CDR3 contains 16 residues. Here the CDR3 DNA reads TGTGCCAGCAGCCCGACTAGCGGGAGGGCCCCAGAGACCCAGTACTTC. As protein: CASSPTSGRAPETQYF.

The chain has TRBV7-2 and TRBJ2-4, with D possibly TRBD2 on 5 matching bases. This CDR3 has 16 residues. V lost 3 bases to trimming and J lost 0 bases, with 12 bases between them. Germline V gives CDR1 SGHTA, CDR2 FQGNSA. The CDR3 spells CASSLDGILAKNIQYF. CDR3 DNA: TGTGCCAGCAGCTTGGACGGGATTCTAGCCAAAAACATTCAGTACTTC.

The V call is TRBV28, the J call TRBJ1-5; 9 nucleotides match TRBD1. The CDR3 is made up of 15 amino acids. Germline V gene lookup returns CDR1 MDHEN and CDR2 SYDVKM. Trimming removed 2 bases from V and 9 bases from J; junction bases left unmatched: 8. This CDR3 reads CASSLRTGVVRPQHF. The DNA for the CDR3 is TGTGCCAGCAGTTTAAGGACAGGGGTCGTGCGGCCCCAGCATTTT.

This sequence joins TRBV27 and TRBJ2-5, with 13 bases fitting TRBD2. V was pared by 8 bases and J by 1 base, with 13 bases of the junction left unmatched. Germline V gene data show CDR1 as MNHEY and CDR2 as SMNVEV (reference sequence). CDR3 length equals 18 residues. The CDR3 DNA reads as TGTGCCAGCCGCCTCCGGACTAGCGGGAGAGGTGGCCAAGAGACCCAGTACTTC. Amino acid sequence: CASRLRTSGRGGQETQYF.

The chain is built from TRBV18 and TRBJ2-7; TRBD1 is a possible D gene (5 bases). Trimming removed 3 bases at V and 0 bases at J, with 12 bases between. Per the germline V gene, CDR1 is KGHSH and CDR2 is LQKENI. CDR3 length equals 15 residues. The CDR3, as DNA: TGTGCCAGCTCACCGGGGCGCAAAAACTCCTACGAGCAGTACTTC. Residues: CASSPGRKNSYEQYF.

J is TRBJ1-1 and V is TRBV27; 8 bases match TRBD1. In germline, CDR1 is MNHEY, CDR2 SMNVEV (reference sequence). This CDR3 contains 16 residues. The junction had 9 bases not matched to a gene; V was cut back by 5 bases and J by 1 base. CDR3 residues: CASSRAGGLRNTEAFF. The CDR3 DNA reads TGTGCCAGCAGTAGAGCAGGGGGCTTGAGGAACACTGAAGCTTTCTTT.